What follows are 7 T cell receptor beta chains derived from one specimen sequenced in a study of T cells in Graves' hyperthyroidism and ophthalmopathy. Researchers amplified the TCR beta CDR3 regions from RNA transcripts. An initial round of RT-PCR targeting the TCR CDR3 relied on the HTBI primer set. One entry per CDR3 protein results from TCRdb running MiXCR on the multiplex PCR reads. The table lists a few hundred thousand distinct CDR3 sequences, approximately 15% of them singletons. The sequenced sample consisted of blood. All receptors derive from a woman aged 40-49 years with Graves' hyperthyroidism that later progressed to Graves' ophthalmopathy.

Many counts were recorded for this clonotype. This chain connects TRBV20-1 to TRBJ2-2, with D maybe TRBD2 (6 bases). The germline gives CDR1 DFQATT, CDR2 SNEGSKA (reference sequence). The CDR3 covers 17 residues. Trimming left V 0 bases short and J 3 bases short, with 17 bases between. The CDR3 DNA reads as TGCAGTGCTAGAGATCCGGGAGTCCACACCCACACCGGGGAGCTGTTTTTT. As protein: CSARDPGVHTHTGELFF.

This clonotype was seen ten or more times. The chain is built from TRBV7-2 and TRBJ2-7; D uncertain. Germline CDR1 reads SGHTA; CDR2 reads FQGNSA. Deletions cut 1 base from V and 5 bases from J, with 9 bases between. The CDR3 length is 13 residues. Written as DNA, the CDR3 is TGTGCCAGCAGCTTAGATAACTCAAACGAGCAGTACTTC. Its translation is CASSLDNSNEQYF. The full variable domain, in which reference TRBV7-2 and TRBJ2-7 provide the parts outside the CDR3, is GAGVSQSPSNKVTEKGKDVELRCDPISGHTALYWYRQSLGQGLEFLIYFQGNSAPDKSGLPSDRFSAERTGGSVSTLTIQRTQQEDSAVYLCASSLDNSNEQYFGPGTRLTVT.

This clonotype was seen ten or more times. The J gene is TRBJ2-1, the V gene TRBV12-3 or TRBV12-4; 7 positions match TRBD2. The V gene end was trimmed by 1 base and the J gene end by 7 bases; junction bases not matched to a gene: 4. The CDR3 runs to 14 residues. In DNA, the CDR3 is TGTGCCAGCAGTTTAGGGACTAGTTGGAATGAGCAGTTCTTC. This encodes CASSLGTSWNEQFF.

Concerning this clonotype: One end of the junction is discordant with germline, which a read error may explain. This chain joins TRBV5-1 and TRBJ2-2; D is possibly TRBD1 or TRBD2 (5 bases each). Looked up from germline, CDR1 is SGHRS and CDR2 is YFSETQ. The CDR3 consists of 19 residues. The CDR3: CASSRGEHWSGPITGEQFF. The DNA of the CDR3 is TGCGCCAGCAGCCGGGGCGAGCACTGGTCCGGTCCCATTACCGGGGAGCAGTTTTTT.

This clonotype was found many times. The chain uses TRBV7-6 and TRBJ2-4; 7 positions agree with TRBD2. CDR1 is SGHVS and CDR2 is FNYEAQ in the germline V gene. The CDR3 has 14 amino acids. V was pared by 5 bases and J by 9 bases, with 10 bases of the junction left unmatched. CDR3 sequence (DNA): TGTGCCAGCAGCCCCCATCAAACTAGCGCCATTCAGTACTTC. It encodes CASSPHQTSAIQYF. Full variable domain (outside the CDR3, taken from reference TRBV7-6 and TRBJ2-4): GAGVSQSPRYKVTKRGQDVALRCDPISGHVSLYWYRQALGQGPEFLTYFNYEAQQDKSGLPNDRFSAERPEGSISTLTIQRTEQRDSAMYRCASSPHQTSAIQYFGAGTRLSVL.

V and J are TRBV5-6 and TRBJ2-3, with TRBD2 matching 13 bases. Per the germline V gene, CDR1 is SGHDT and CDR2 is YYEEEE. This CDR3 comprises 17 residues. V dropped 4 bases and J dropped 6; count of bases not matched to a gene: 11. The CDR3 loop is CASSPVLAGGFGDTQYF. In nucleotides, the CDR3 is TGTGCCAGCAGCCCGGTACTAGCGGGAGGGTTCGGGGATACGCAGTATTTT.

The sample holds many counts of this clonotype. The gene calls are TRBV30 and TRBJ2-7; D might be TRBD1 (7 bases). There are 13 residues in the CDR3. Germline CDR1 and CDR2: GTSNPN and SVGIG (reference sequence). Trimming removed 3 bases at V and 7 bases at J, with 16 bases between. The CDR3 nucleotides are TGTGCCTGGAGGCGGGACAGCCTAGGAGAGCAGTACTTC. Protein sequence: CAWRRDSLGEQYF.